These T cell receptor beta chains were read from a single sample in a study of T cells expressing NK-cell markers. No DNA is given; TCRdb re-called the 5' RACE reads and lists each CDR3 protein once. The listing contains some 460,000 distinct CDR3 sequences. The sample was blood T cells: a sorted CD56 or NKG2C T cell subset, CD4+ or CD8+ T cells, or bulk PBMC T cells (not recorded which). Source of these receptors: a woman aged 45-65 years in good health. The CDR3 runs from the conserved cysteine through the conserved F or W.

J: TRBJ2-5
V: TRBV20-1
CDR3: CSASAFEGQETQYF

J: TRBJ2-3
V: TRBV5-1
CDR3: CASSLRTGTSFSTDTQYF

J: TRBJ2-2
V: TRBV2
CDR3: CASRTDRGWTGELFF

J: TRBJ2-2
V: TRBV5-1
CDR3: CASSISGTTNTGELFF

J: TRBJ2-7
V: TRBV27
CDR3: CASSSGTLLEQYF

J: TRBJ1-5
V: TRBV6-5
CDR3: CASSYRGRNQPQHF

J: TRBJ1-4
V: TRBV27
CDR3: CASGSGWEKLFF

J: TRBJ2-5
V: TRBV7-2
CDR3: CASSDPGRRTQYF

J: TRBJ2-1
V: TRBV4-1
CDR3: CASSTPSGNYNEQFF

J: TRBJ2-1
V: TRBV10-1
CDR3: CASSESLTSGVGDNEQFF